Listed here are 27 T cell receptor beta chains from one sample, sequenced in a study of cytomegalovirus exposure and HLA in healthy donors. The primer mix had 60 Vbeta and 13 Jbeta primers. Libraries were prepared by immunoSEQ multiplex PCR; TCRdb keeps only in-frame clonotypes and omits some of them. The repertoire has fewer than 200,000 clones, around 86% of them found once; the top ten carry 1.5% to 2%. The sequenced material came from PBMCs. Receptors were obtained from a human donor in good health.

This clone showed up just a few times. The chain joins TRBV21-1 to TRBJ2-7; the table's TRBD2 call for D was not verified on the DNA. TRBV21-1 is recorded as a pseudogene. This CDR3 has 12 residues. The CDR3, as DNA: TGTGCCAGCAGCCCGAGCTGCCACGAGCAGTACTTC. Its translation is CASSPSCHEQYF.

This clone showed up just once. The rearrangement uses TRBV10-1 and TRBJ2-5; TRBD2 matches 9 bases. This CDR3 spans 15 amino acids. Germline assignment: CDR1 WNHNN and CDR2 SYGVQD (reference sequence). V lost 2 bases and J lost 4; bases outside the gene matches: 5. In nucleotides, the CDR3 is TGCGCCAGCAGTGAGGCTAGCGGGGACGTAGAGACCCAGTACTTC. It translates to CASSEASGDVETQYF.

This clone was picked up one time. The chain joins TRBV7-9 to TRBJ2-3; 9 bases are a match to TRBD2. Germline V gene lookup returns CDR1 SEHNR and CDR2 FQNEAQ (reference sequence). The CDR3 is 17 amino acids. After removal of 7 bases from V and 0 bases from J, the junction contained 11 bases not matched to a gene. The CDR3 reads CASTYSRAGGSTDTQYF. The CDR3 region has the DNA TGTGCCAGCACCTACTCTCGAGCGGGGGGCAGCACAGATACGCAGTATTTT.

The CDR3 DNA reads as TGTGCCAGCAGTCTCGGGACTCTGTACCAAGAGACCCAGTACTTC. Its protein product is CASSLGTLYQETQYF. This chain connects TRBV6-5 to TRBJ2-5; tentative D call: TRBD2 (6 bases). The germline V and J ends were trimmed by 5 bases and 0 bases, with 13 bases remaining between them. This CDR3 is 15 amino acids long. Germline V gene lookup returns CDR1 MNHEY and CDR2 SVGAGI.

The chain's CDR3 is CASSYSGSSYGYTF. DNA for the CDR3: TGTGCCAGCAGTTACTCGGGCAGCTCCTATGGCTACACCTTC. This chain connects TRBV6-5 to TRBJ1-2, with D uncertain. Germline-derived CDR1 and CDR2 are MNHEY and SVGAGI. The ends were cut back, 0 bases at V and 4 bases at J, with 9 bases in the middle. This CDR3 spans 14 amino acids.

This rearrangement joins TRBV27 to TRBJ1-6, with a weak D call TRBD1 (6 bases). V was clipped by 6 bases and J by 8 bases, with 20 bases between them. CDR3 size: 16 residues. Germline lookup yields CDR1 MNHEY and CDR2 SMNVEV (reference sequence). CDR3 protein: CASRRDTGYGDSPLHF. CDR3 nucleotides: TGTGCCAGCAGACGAGACACAGGGTATGGGGATTCACCCCTCCACTTT.

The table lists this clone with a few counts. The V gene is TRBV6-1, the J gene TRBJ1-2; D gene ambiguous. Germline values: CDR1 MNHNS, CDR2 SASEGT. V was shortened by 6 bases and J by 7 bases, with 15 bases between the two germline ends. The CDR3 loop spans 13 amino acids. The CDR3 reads CASSTNSPGGYTF. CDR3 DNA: TGTGCCAGCAGCACTAACTCGCCGGGTGGCTACACCTTC.

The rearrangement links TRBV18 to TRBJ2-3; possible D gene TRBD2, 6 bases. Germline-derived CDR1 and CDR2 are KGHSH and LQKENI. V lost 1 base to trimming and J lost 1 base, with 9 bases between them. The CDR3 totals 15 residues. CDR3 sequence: CASSPQGLGTDTQYF. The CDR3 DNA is TGTGCCAGCTCACCACAGGGACTCGGCACAGATACGCAGTATTTT.

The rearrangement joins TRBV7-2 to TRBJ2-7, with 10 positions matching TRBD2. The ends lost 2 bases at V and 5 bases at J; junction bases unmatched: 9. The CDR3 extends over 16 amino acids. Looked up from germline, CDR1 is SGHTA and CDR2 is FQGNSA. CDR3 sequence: CASSLNTRLAGDEQYF. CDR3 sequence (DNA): TGTGCCAGCAGCTTAAATACCCGGCTAGCGGGGGACGAGCAGTACTTC. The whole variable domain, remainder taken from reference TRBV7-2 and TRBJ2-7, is GAGVSQSPSNKVTEKGKDVELRCDPISGHTALYWYRQSLGQGLEFLIYFQGNSAPDKSGLPSDRFSAERTGGSVSTLTIQRTQQEDSAVYLCASSLNTRLAGDEQYFGPGTRLTVT.

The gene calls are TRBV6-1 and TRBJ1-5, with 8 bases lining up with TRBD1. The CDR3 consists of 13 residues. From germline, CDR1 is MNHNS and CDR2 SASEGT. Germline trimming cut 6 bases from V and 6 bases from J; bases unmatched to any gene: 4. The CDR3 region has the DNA TGTGCCAGCAGCGGACAGGGTGGTCAGCCCCAGCATTTT. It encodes CASSGQGGQPQHF.

This chain's CDR3 is CASSLGREGGYTF. In nucleotides, the CDR3 is TGTGCCAGCAGCTTAGGACGCGAGGGAGGCTACACCTTC. The chain combines TRBV7-6 with TRBJ1-2; D is unresolved. Trimming pared 1 base from V and 8 bases from J, leaving 11 bases between. The CDR3 is made up of 13 amino acids. The V gene's germline CDR1 is SGHVS and CDR2 FNYEAQ.

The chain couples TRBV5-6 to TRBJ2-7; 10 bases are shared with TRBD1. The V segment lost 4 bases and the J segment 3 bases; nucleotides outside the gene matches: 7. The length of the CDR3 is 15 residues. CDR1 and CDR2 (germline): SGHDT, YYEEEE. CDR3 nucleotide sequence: TGTGCCAGCAGCCCTGGTGGGACAGGGGACTACGAGCAGTACTTC. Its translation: CASSPGGTGDYEQYF.

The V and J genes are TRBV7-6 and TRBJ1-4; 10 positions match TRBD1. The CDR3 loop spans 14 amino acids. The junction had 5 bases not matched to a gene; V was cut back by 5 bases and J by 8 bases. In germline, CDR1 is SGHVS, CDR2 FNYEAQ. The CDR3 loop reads CASSAGQGGEKLFF. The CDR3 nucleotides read TGTGCCAGCAGCGCCGGACAGGGGGGGGAAAAACTGTTTTTT.

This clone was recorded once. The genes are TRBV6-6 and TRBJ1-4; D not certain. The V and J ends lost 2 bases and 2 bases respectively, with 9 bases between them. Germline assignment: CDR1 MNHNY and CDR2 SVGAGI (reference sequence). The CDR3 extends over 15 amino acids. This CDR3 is CASSYVGVTNEKLFF. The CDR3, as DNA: TGTGCCAGCAGTTACGTCGGGGTCACTAATGAAAAACTGTTTTTT.

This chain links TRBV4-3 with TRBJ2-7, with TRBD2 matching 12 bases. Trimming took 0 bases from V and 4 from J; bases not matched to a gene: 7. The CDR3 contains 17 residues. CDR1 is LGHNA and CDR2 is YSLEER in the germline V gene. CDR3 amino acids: CASSQDIGLAGIYEQYF. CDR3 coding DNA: TGCGCCAGCAGCCAAGATATTGGACTAGCGGGGATTTACGAGCAGTACTTC.

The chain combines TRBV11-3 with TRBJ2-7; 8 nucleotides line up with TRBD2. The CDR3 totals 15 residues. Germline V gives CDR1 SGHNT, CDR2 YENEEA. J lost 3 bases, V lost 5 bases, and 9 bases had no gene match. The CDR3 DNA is TGTGCCAGCAGCGACCGCCGCGGGGGGATCTACGAGCAGTACTTC. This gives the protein CASSDRRGGIYEQYF.

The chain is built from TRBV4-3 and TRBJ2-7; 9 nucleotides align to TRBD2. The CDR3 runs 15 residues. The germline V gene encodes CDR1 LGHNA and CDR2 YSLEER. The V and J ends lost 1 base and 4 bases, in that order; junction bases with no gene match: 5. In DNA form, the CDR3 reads TGCGCCAGCAGCCAAGGGACTAGCGCCGTTTACGAGCAGTACTTC. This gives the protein CASSQGTSAVYEQYF.

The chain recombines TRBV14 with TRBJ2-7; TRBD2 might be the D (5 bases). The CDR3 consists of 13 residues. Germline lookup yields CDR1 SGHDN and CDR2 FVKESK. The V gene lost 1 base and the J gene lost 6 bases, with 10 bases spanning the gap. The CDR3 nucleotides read TGTGCCAGCAGCCAAGCCGGGGTTAGCGAGCAGTACTTC. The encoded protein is CASSQAGVSEQYF.

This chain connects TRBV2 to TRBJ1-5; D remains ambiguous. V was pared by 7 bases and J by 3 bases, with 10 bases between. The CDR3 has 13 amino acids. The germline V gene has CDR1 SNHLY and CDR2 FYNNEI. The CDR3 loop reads CASNDGLNQPQHF. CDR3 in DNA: TGTGCCAGCAACGACGGACTCAATCAGCCCCAGCATTTT.

The CDR3 DNA reads as TGCAGCGTTGCCAGGCCCGGACACTACGAGCAGTACTTC. Its protein is CSVARPGHYEQYF. The V gene is TRBV29-1, the J gene TRBJ2-7; D may be TRBD1 (5 bases). CDR3 length equals 13 residues. Per germline, CDR1 SQVTM and CDR2 ANQGSEA. V was pared by 4 bases and J by 3 bases, with 13 bases between.

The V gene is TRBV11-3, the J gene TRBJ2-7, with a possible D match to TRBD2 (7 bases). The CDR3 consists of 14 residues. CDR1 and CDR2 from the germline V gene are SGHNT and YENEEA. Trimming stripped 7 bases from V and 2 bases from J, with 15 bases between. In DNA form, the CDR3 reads TGTGCCAGCACCATAGGGGGGGTAACCTACGAGCAGTACTTC. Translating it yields CASTIGGVTYEQYF.

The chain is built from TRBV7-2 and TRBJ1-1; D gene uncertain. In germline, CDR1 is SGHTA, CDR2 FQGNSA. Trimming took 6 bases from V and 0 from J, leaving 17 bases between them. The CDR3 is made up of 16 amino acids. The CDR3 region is CASSPWGTGMNTEAFF. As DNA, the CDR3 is TGTGCCAGCAGTCCCTGGGGAACGGGAATGAACACTGAAGCTTTCTTT.

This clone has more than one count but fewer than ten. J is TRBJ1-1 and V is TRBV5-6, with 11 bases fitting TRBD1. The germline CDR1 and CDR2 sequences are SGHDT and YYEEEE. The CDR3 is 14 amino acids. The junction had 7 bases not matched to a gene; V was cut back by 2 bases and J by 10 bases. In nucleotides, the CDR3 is TGTGCCAGCAGCTTAGGACAGGGGGCCCGGGGAGCTTTCTTT. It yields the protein CASSLGQGARGAFF.

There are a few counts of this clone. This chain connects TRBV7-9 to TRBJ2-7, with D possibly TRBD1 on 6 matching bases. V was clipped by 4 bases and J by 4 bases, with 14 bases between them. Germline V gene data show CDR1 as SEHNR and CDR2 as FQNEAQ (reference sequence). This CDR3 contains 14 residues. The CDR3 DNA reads TGTGCCAGCAGCTCCGCTCAGGGGTTGTACGAGCAGTACTTC. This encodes CASSSAQGLYEQYF. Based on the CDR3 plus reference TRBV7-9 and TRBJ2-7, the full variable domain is DTGVSQNPRHKITKRGQNVTFRCDPISEHNRLYWYRQTLGQGPEFLTYFQNEAQLEKSRLLSDRFSAERPKGSFSTLEIQRTEQGDSAMYLCASSSAQGLYEQYFGPGTRLTVT.

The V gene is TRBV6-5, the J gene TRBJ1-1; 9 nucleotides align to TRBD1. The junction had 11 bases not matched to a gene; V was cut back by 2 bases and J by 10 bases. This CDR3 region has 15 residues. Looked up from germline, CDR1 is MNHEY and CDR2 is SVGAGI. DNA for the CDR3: TGTGCCAGCAGTTACCGGGACAGGGTTTTGATTGGAGCTTTCTTT. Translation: CASSYRDRVLIGAFF.

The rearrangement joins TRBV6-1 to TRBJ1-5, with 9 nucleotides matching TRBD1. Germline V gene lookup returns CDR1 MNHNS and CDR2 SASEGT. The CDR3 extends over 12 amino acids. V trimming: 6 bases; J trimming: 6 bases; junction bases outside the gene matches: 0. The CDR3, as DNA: TGTGCCAGCAGACAGGGGGCTCAGCCCCAGCATTTT. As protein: CASRQGAQPQHF.

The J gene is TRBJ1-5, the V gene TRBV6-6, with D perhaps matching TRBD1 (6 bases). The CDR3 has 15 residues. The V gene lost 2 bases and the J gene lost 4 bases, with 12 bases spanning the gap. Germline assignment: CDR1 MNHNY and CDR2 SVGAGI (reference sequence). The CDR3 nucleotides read TGTGCCAGCAGTTACCCTGGACAGAATAATCAGCCCCAGCATTTT. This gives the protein CASSYPGQNNQPQHF.